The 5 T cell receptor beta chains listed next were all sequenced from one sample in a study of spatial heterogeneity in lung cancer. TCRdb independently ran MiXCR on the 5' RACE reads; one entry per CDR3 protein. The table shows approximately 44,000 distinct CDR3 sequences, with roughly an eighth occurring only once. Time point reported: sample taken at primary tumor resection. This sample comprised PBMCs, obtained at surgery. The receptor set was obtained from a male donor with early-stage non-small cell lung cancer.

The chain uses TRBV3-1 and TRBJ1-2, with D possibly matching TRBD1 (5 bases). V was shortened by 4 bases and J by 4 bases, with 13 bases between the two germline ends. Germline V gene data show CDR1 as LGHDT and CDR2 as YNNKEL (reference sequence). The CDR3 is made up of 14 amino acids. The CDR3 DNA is TGTGCCAGCAGCCCCCCAGACAGCATCTATGGCTACACCTTC. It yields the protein CASSPPDSIYGYTF.

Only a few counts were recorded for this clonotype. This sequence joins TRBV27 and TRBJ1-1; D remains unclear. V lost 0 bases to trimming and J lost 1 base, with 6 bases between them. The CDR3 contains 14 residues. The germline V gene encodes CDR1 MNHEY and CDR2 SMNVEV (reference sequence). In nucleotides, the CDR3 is TGTGCCAGCAGTTTATCGATGGGGAACACTGAAGCTTTCTTT. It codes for CASSLSMGNTEAFF.

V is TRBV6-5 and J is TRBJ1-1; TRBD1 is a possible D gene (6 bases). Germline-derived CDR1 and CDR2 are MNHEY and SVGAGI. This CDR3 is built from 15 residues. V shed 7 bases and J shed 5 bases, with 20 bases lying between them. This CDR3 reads CASTSEEGQGTEAFF. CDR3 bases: TGTGCCAGCACCTCGGAAGAGGGCCAGGGGACTGAAGCTTTCTTT.

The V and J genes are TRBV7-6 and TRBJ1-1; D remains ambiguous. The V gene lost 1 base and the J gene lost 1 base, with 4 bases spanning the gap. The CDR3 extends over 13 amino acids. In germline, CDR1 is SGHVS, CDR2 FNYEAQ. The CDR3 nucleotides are TGTGCCAGCAGCTTAGACGAGAACACTGAAGCTTTCTTT. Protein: CASSLDENTEAFF.

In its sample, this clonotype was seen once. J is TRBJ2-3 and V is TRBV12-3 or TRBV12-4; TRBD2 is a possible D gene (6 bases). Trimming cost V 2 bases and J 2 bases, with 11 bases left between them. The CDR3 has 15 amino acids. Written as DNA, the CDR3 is TGTGCCAGCAGTTTACAGCGGGCGCTCACAGATACGCAGTATTTT. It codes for CASSLQRALTDTQYF.